These T cell receptor beta chains were read from a single sample in a study of T-cell memory formation after mild COVID-19. MiXCR, applied by TCRdb to the 5' RACE reads, yields one record per CDR3 protein. This sample has around 510,000 distinct CDR3 sequences, with 20% to 25% found just once. Sequencing was performed on PBMCs or a T cell subset sorted from them (not recorded which). These receptors were collected from an adult woman who had mild COVID-19 (a few samples of this study predate the infection). Cell type and time point are not known. Both conserved end residues are part of each CDR3. D genes are given only for firm matches. Clone size is shown for a subset of rows, as once, few, many or a class of expanded clone.

D: -
length: 18
size: few
J: TRBJ2-7
V: TRBV6-6
DNA: TGTGCCAGCAGTTACTCGGGGTCGGGGGTTGTTTTAACCTACGAGCAGTACTTC
CDR3: CASSYSGSGVVLTYEQYF

D: -
length: 12
size: -
J: TRBJ2-7
V: TRBV3-1
DNA: TGTGCCAGCAGCCGAGGGGGAGTCGAGCAGTACTTC
CDR3: CASSRGGVEQYF

D: -
length: 15
size: -
J: TRBJ1-4
V: TRBV15
DNA: TGTGCCACCAGCAGGACTCGGGGGGTGGACGAAAAACTGTTTTTT
CDR3: CATSRTRGVDEKLFF

D: -
length: 16
size: -
J: TRBJ2-3
V: TRBV7-9
DNA: TGTGCCAGCAGCTCCCGCCAGGTGGGATACACAGATACGCAGTATTTT
CDR3: CASSSRQVGYTDTQYF

D: -
length: 13
size: few
J: TRBJ2-3
V: TRBV12-3/TRBV12-4
DNA: TGTGCCAGCAGTTGGGTGGTGGCAGATACGCAGTATTTT
CDR3: CASSWVVADTQYF

D: TRBD2
length: 14
size: -
J: TRBJ2-1
V: TRBV2
DNA: TGTGCCGCGACTAGCGGGGACTCCTACAATGAGCAGTTCTTC
CDR3: CAATSGDSYNEQFF

D: TRBD2
length: 15
size: few
J: TRBJ2-5
V: TRBV10-3
DNA: TGTGCCATCAGTCCGGGACTAGCGGGAGAGGAGACCCAGTACTTC
CDR3: CAISPGLAGEETQYF

D: -
length: 16
size: few
J: TRBJ2-3
V: TRBV5-1
DNA: TGCGCCAGCAGCTCCTCGGGACTCATAAGCACAGATACGCAGTATTTT
CDR3: CASSSSGLISTDTQYF

D: TRBD2
length: 18
size: few
J: TRBJ2-1
V: TRBV5-1
DNA: TGCGCCAGCAGCCCCTGGACTCTAGCGGGGGGGCACTACAATGAGCAGTTCTTC
CDR3: CASSPWTLAGGHYNEQFF

D: -
length: 15
size: few
J: TRBJ2-7
V: TRBV19
DNA: TGTGCCAGTAGTCCGCGGGACTTGGACTACTACGAGCAGTACTTC
CDR3: CASSPRDLDYYEQYF

D: -
length: 11
size: -
J: TRBJ2-7
V: TRBV4-1
DNA: TGCGCCAGCAGCCACGGTAGCGAGCAGTACTTC
CDR3: CASSHGSEQYF

D: TRBD2
length: 14
size: -
J: TRBJ2-5
V: TRBV3-1
DNA: TGTGCCAGCAGCCAAGGAAGCGGGGGGGAGACCCAGTACTTC
CDR3: CASSQGSGGETQYF

D: -
length: 16
size: -
J: TRBJ2-3
V: TRBV21-1
DNA: TGTGCCAGCAGCAAAGAGGACCCTACAGCCACAGATACGCAGTATTTT
CDR3: CASSKEDPTATDTQYF

D: -
length: 17
size: few
J: TRBJ2-1
V: TRBV5-6
DNA: TGTGCCAGCAGCCCACGGGGGTCGGGCGCTACTCGGAATGAGCAGTTCTTC
CDR3: CASSPRGSGATRNEQFF

D: -
length: 12
size: -
J: TRBJ2-1
V: TRBV10-3
DNA: TGTGCCATCAGTGAGTCGGGTGATGAGCAGTTCTTC
CDR3: CAISESGDEQFF

D: -
length: 14
size: -
J: TRBJ2-7
V: TRBV25-1
DNA: TGTGCCAGCAGTGAATGGGCAGGGTCCGGAGAGCAGTACTTC
CDR3: CASSEWAGSGEQYF

D: -
length: 14
size: -
J: TRBJ1-1
V: TRBV5-6
DNA: TGTGCCAGCAGCTGGTGGGGGGAGAACACTGAAGCTTTCTTT
CDR3: CASSWWGENTEAFF

D: TRBD2
length: 14
size: -
J: TRBJ2-3
V: TRBV7-2
DNA: TGTGCCAGCAGGGAGATAGCGGGAGTGGATACGCAGTATTTT
CDR3: CASREIAGVDTQYF

D: -
length: 13
size: few
J: TRBJ1-1
V: TRBV18
DNA: TGTGCCAGCTTAAGGGGTATGAACACTGAAGCTTTCTTT
CDR3: CASLRGMNTEAFF

D: -
length: 14
size: few
J: TRBJ1-2
V: TRBV2
DNA: TGTGCCAGCAGTGAGTGGACAGTTGACTATGGCTACACCTTC
CDR3: CASSEWTVDYGYTF

D: TRBD2
length: 14
size: -
J: TRBJ2-7
V: TRBV19
DNA: TGTGCCAGTAGCTCAGCGGGAGCTTCCTACGAGCAGTACTTC
CDR3: CASSSAGASYEQYF

D: TRBD1
length: 17
size: -
J: TRBJ1-5
V: TRBV25-1
DNA: TGTGCCAGCAGTGAATCCCAGGGACAGCCTAGCAATCAGCCCCAGCATTTT
CDR3: CASSESQGQPSNQPQHF

D: -
length: 13
size: -
J: TRBJ2-7
V: TRBV27
DNA: TGTGCCAGCAGTTTAGATCCTATACTCGAGCAGTACTTC
CDR3: CASSLDPILEQYF

D: TRBD1
length: 19
size: -
J: TRBJ2-3
V: TRBV14
DNA: TGTGCCAGCAGCCAAGACCCTCCGTTTGGGACAGGGGGATCCGATACGCAGTATTTT
CDR3: CASSQDPPFGTGGSDTQYF

D: TRBD1
length: 15
size: -
J: TRBJ2-2
V: TRBV18
DNA: TGTGCCAGCTCACTTTGGACAGGGAACACCGGGGAGCTGTTTTTT
CDR3: CASSLWTGNTGELFF

D: -
length: 13
size: -
J: TRBJ1-6
V: TRBV5-1
DNA: TGCGCCAGCAGCCCCGGTCGGGATTCACCCCTCCACTTT
CDR3: CASSPGRDSPLHF

D: TRBD2
length: 16
size: -
J: TRBJ2-1
V: TRBV7-9
DNA: TGTGCCAGCAGCTTATCCCTAGCGGGGATCGACAATGAGCAGTTCTTC
CDR3: CASSLSLAGIDNEQFF

D: -
length: 14
size: many
J: TRBJ2-7
V: TRBV20-1
DNA: TGCAGTGCTGAGCCGGGGGACGGTTCCTACGAGCAGTACTTC
CDR3: CSAEPGDGSYEQYF

D: TRBD2
length: 14
size: -
J: TRBJ2-3
V: TRBV20-1
DNA: TGCAGTCCGGATTGGGAGGGGAGCACAGATACGCAGTATTTT
CDR3: CSPDWEGSTDTQYF

D: -
length: 15
size: -
J: TRBJ2-1
V: TRBV10-2
DNA: TGCGCCAGCAGTAAAAGACACGACGGCTCCAATGAGCAGTTCTTC
CDR3: CASSKRHDGSNEQFF

D: -
length: 12
size: few
J: TRBJ2-1
V: TRBV5-1
DNA: TGCGCCAGCAGCTTATACCGGGATGAGCAGTTCTTC
CDR3: CASSLYRDEQFF

D: -
length: 16
size: -
J: TRBJ2-1
V: TRBV5-5
DNA: TGTGCCAGCAGCGCCAGACTAGGGGGAAACTACAATGAGCAGTTCTTC
CDR3: CASSARLGGNYNEQFF